The TCR beta chain under discussion was sequenced for a study of T-cell memory formation after mild COVID-19. Study-wide background: Largely, the TCR clusters proved donor specific. Whole-study findings and limits: Second-wave clones with a day 37 peak had unconfirmed SARS-CoV-2 specificity. Most CD4+ clones that shrank were in CM and EM, while CD8+ ones turned up in EMRA.

This clonotype was observed a few times. Its cognate antigen is unknown. TCR alpha and TCR beta cDNA libraries carrying sample barcodes and UMIs came from 5'RACE with constant-segment primers. TCRdb itself ran the 5' RACE reads through MiXCR, one entry per CDR3 protein. The sample holds 540,000 or so distinct CDR3 sequences, around 21% seen once. The CDR3 is 12 amino acids. V lost 2 bases and J 13 bases, leaving 12 bases between the germline ends. The TCR was taken from an adult woman who had mild COVID-19 (a few samples of this study predate the infection). Cell type and time point are not known. Sample: PBMCs or a T cell subset sorted from them (not recorded which). The J gene is TRBJ2-1, the V gene TRBV12-3 or TRBV12-4, with no clear D. The CDR3 bases are TGTGCCAGCAGTTTACCCTCCATAGGACAGTTCTTC. Encoded protein: CASSLPSIGQFF.